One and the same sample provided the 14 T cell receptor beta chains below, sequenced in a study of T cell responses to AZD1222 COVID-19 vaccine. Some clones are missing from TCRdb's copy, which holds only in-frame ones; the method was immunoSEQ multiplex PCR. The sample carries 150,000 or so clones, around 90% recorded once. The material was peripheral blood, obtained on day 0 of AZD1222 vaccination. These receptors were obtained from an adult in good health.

CDR3 loop: CASSTQGTAYEQYF. The CDR3 bases are TGTGCCAGCAGCACGCAGGGAACCGCCTACGAGCAGTACTTC. This chain connects TRBV6-1 to TRBJ2-7, with D possibly being TRBD1 (5 bases). Germline-derived CDR1 and CDR2 are MNHNS and SASEGT. V was shortened by 6 bases and J by 2 bases, with 14 bases between the two germline ends. The CDR3 spans 14 residues.

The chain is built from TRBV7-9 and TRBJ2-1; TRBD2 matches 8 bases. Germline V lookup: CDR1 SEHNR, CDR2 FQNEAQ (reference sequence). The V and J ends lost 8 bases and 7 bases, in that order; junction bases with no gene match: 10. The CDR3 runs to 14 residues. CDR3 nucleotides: TGTGCCAGCCCGGGAGGGAGGGGCGGAAATGAGCAGTTCTTC. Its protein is CASPGGRGGNEQFF.

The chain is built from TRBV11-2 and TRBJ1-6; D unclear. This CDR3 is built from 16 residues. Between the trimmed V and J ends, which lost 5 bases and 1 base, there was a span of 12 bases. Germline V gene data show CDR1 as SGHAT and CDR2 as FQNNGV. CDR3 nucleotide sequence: TGTGCCAGCAGCCTCCAGCGGACGTCCTATAATTCACCCCTCCACTTT. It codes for CASSLQRTSYNSPLHF. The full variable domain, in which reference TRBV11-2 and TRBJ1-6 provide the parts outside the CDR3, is EAGVAQSPRYKIIEKRQSVAFWCNPISGHATLYWYQQILGQGPKLLIQFQNNGVVDDSQLPKDRFSAERLKGVDSTLKIQPAKLEDSAVYLCASSLQRTSYNSPLHFGNGTRLTVT.

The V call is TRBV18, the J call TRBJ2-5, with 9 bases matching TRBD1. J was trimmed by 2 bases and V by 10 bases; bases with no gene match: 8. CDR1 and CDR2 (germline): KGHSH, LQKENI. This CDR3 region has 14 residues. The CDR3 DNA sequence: TGTGCCACCAGATGGGGACAGGGTCAAGAGACCCAGTACTTC. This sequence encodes CATRWGQGQETQYF.

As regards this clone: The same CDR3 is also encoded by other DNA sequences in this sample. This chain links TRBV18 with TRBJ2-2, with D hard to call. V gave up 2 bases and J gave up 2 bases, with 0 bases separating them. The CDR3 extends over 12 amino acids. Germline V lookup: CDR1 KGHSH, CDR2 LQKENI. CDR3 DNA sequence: TGTGCCAGCTCACCAAACACCGGGGAGCTGTTTTTT. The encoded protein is CASSPNTGELFF.

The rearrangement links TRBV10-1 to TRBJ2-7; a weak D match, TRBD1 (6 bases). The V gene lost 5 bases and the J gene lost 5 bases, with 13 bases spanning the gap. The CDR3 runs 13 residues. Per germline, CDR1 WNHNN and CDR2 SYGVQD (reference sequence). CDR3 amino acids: CASSPSTGNEQYF. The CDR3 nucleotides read TGCGCCAGCAGTCCCTCGACAGGAAACGAGCAGTACTTC.

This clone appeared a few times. CDR3 in amino acids: CASSPPGRIGEQYF. CDR3 bases: TGTGCCAGCAGCCCCCCTGGGAGGATAGGGGAGCAGTACTTC. The chain recombines TRBV9 with TRBJ2-7, with D possibly TRBD2 on 6 matching bases. The CDR3 length is 14 residues. Trimming cost V 4 bases and J 7 bases, with 18 bases left between them. Per the germline V gene, CDR1 is SGDLS and CDR2 is YYNGEE. The entire variable domain, with the rest obtained from reference TRBV9 and TRBJ2-7, is as follows: DSGVTQTPKHLITATGQRVTLRCSPRSGDLSVYWYQQSLDQGLQFLIQYYNGEERAKGNILERFSAQQFPDLHSELNLSSLELGDSALYFCASSPPGRIGEQYFGPGTRLTVT.

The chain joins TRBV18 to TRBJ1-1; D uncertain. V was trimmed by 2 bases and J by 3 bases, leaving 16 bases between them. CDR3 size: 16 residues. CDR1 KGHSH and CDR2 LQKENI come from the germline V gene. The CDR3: CASSPRSQASDTEAFF. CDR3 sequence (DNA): TGTGCCAGCTCACCAAGGTCGCAGGCTTCGGACACTGAAGCTTTCTTT.

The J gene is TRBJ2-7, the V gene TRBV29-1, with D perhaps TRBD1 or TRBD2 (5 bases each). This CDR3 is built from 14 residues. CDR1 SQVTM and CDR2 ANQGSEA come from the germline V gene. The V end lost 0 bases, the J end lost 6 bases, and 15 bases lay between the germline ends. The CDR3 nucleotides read TGCAGCGTTGAAGATCGGGGCCTTTTCACCGAGCAGTACTTC. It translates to CSVEDRGLFTEQYF.

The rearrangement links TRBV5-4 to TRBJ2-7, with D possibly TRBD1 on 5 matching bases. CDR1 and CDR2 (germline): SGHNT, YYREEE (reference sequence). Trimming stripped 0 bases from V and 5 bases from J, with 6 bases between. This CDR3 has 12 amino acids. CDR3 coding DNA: TGTGCCAGCAGCTTGGAAGGGGACGAGCAGTACTTC. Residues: CASSLEGDEQYF.

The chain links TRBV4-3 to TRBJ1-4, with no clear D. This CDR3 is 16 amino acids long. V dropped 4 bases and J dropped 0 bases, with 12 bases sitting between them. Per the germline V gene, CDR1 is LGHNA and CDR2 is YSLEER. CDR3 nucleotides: TGCGCCAGCAGCCCGCGAGGGTTGGCAACTAATGAAAAACTGTTTTTT. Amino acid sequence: CASSPRGLATNEKLFF.

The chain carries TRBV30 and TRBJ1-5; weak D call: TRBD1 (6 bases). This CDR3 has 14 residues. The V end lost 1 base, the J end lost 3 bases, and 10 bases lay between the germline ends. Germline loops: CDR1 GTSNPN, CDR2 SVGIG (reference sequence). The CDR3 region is CAWSAGAYNQPQHF. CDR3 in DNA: TGTGCCTGGAGTGCAGGGGCCTACAATCAGCCCCAGCATTTT.

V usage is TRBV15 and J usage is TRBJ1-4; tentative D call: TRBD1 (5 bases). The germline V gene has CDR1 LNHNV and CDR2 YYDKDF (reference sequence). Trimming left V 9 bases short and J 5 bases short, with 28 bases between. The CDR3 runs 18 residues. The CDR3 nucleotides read TGTGCCACTAATTTGCGTCCGGGACCTCTTAAGGCCAATGAAAAACTGTTTTTT. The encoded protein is CATNLRPGPLKANEKLFF.

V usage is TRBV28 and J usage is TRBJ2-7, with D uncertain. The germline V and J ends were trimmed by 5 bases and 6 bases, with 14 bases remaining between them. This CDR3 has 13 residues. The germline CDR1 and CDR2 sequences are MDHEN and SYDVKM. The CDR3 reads CASSGVLGGEQYF. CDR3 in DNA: TGTGCCAGCAGTGGAGTCCTGGGCGGCGAGCAGTACTTC. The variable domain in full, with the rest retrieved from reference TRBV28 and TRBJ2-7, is DVKVTQSSRYLVKRTGEKVFLECVQDMDHENMFWYRQDPGLGLRLIYFSYDVKMKEKGDIPEGYSVSREKKERFSLILESASTNQTSMYLCASSGVLGGEQYFGPGTRLTVT.